The sequence of this TCR beta chain was determined in a study of T and B cells in COVID-19 patients. Blood genomic DNA input for TRB amplification was 250-500 ng. Germline CDR1 DFQATT, CDR2 SNEGSKA (reference sequence). Trimming at V came to 5 bases and at J to 4 bases, leaving 7 bases not matched to a gene. CDR3 length: 15 amino acids. TRB rearrangements were amplified by multiplex PCR with BIOMED2 TRB-A/B primers. TCRdb re-derived calls from the multiplex PCR reads in MiXCR, one entry per CDR3 protein. Among more than 20,000 distinct CDR3 sequences listed, about 33% were seen once. The material sequenced was blood. The TCR sequence derives from a human donor who had recovered from COVID-19. This chain connects TRBV20-1 to TRBJ2-3; TRBD2 matches 12 bases. The CDR3 region is CSAFRLAGAPDTQYF. The CDR3 bases are TGCAGTGCTTTCCGACTAGCGGGAGCACCAGATACGCAGTATTTT.